Sequencing of this TCR beta chain was carried out in a study of OX40 agonist ivuxolimab in advanced cancers. Turning to the study itself: An agonistic anti-OX40 (CD134) antibody, ivuxolimab, was used to treat the patients. Study results and limitations: Low normalized T-cell clonal expansion was also seen in some nonresponders.

At baseline, cycle 4 day 1, and cycle 7 day 1, blood was sampled. TCRdb's copy holds only in-frame clones and misses some; the assay was immunoSEQ multiplex PCR. The data contain over 14,000 clones, 70% to 75% of them singletons. About this clone itself: Its antigen is unidentified.

V gave up 7 bases and J gave up 2 bases, with 21 bases separating them. Germline V gene data show CDR1 as MNHGY and CDR2 as SAAAGT. CDR3 length: 16 amino acids. This material consisted of CD4+ or CD8+ T cells sorted from blood, taken in a trial of the OX40 agonist ivuxolimab. This receptor was identified in an adult with an advanced solid tumor such as melanoma, head and neck, liver or kidney cancer. V gene TRBV6-8 combines with J gene TRBJ2-7, with D possibly called TRBD1 or TRBD2 (5 bases each). Here the CDR3 reads CASILPGRLKPYEQYF. In DNA form, the CDR3 reads TGTGCCAGCATTCTCCCGGGACGTTTGAAACCCTACGAGCAGTACTTC.